The 21 T cell receptor beta chains below come from one sample, sequenced in a study of blood T cell repertoires in COVID-19 (dated by TCRdb to 2018 to 2020). The library was built by means of the immunoSEQ multiplex PCR assay. This immuneACCESS table, as held by TCRdb, lists in-frame sequences with V and J called but not all clones. Of the missing ones, under half trace to an unresolved V gene in checked studies; the others have no known cause. In all, the sample holds 62,000 or so clones, and roughly nine tenths of those were seen once. About 2.9% of the sample is in the top ten clones. Material: peripheral blood. The origin of the receptors is a man aged 50-60 years with acute or convalescent COVID-19.

The chain uses TRBV28 and TRBJ2-7; D is possibly TRBD2 (5 bases). CDR1 is MDHEN and CDR2 is SYDVKM in the germline V gene. The CDR3 contains 14 residues. The ends were cut back, 3 bases at V and 2 bases at J, with 11 bases in the middle. DNA of the CDR3: TGTGCCAGCAGTTTTGGCGGGCAGCCCTACGAGCAGTACTTC. The encoded protein is CASSFGGQPYEQYF.

The chain uses TRBV19 and TRBJ2-5, with a weak D call TRBD2 (6 bases). CDR1 is LNHDA, CDR2 SQIVND, per germline (reference sequence). With 2 bases removed from V and 1 base from J, the gap between germline ends came to 8 bases. The CDR3 sequence is 14 residues long. CDR3 loop: CASSILGGQETQYF. The CDR3 DNA follows: TGTGCCAGTAGTATACTGGGGGGCCAAGAGACCCAGTACTTC.

This chain uses TRBV11-2 with TRBJ1-2; 8 bases align to TRBD1. The CDR3 runs to 15 residues. V trimming: 5 bases; J trimming: 11 bases; junction bases outside the gene matches: 16. The germline V gene encodes CDR1 SGHAT and CDR2 FQNNGV. CDR3 DNA: TGTGCCAGCAGCCAAAGTTCCGGGACAGGTTTCGGGTACACCTTC. This translates into CASSQSSGTGFGYTF.

This clone was seen just once. This chain uses TRBV7-9 with TRBJ1-1; 9 bases line up with TRBD1. The germline gives CDR1 SEHNR, CDR2 FQNEAQ (reference sequence). The V gene end was trimmed by 5 bases and the J gene end by 4 bases; junction bases not matched to a gene: 11. The CDR3 covers 16 residues. In DNA, the CDR3 is TGTGCCAGCAGCCCTAGGGTAGGGACAGGGTTCACTGAAGCTTTCTTT. Protein product: CASSPRVGTGFTEAFF.

The chain is built from TRBV24-1 and TRBJ2-1; TRBD1 is a possible D gene (7 bases). Per germline, CDR1 KGHDR and CDR2 SFDVKD. This CDR3 comprises 15 residues. V was cut by 5 bases and J by 6 bases, with 16 bases left in between. This CDR3 reads CATSGGAGGFNEQFF. The CDR3 DNA reads TGTGCCACCAGTGGGGGGGCAGGGGGTTTCAATGAGCAGTTCTTC.

V usage is TRBV28 and J usage is TRBJ1-5; tentatively, D is TRBD1 (6 bases). The CDR3 runs to 14 residues. The germline gives CDR1 MDHEN, CDR2 SYDVKM. The V end lost 5 bases, the J end lost 6 bases, and 14 bases lay between the germline ends. The CDR3 nucleotides are TGTGCCAGCAGTCTCATCAGGGGCACTCAGCCCCAGCATTTT. Amino acids: CASSLIRGTQPQHF.

This chain joins TRBV9 and TRBJ2-1; weak D call: TRBD1 (5 bases). The V end lost 4 bases, the J end lost 4 bases, and 12 bases lay between the germline ends. This CDR3 has 14 amino acids. Germline V gene sequence: CDR1 SGDLS, CDR2 YYNGEE. The CDR3 is CASSPQGVYNEQFF. The CDR3 DNA reads as TGTGCCAGCAGCCCTCAGGGCGTATACAATGAGCAGTTCTTC.

V and J are TRBV24-1 and TRBJ2-2, with TRBD2 identical over 12 bases. Germline V gene data show CDR1 as KGHDR and CDR2 as SFDVKD. The CDR3 is 17 amino acids. V gave up 5 bases and J gave up 0 bases; unmatched junction bases: 3. CDR3 sequence: CATSVPSGRANTGELFF. The DNA of the CDR3 is TGTGCCACCAGTGTACCTAGCGGGAGGGCGAACACCGGGGAGCTGTTTTTT.

This chain joins TRBV18 and TRBJ1-1, with 7 bases fitting TRBD1. V shed 6 bases, J shed 4 bases, and the junction held 5 bases outside the gene matches. Germline assignment: CDR1 KGHSH and CDR2 LQKENI. The length of the CDR3 is 13 residues. The CDR3 loop is CASSRQGGTEAFF. DNA of the CDR3: TGTGCCAGCTCCCGACAGGGTGGCACTGAAGCTTTCTTT.

This chain connects TRBV6-5 to TRBJ1-2; possible D gene TRBD1, 6 bases. Germline lookup yields CDR1 MNHEY and CDR2 SVGAGI. The CDR3 consists of 13 residues. V gave up 4 bases and J gave up 5 bases, with 11 bases separating them. The DNA for the CDR3 is TGTGCCAGCAGTTCGGGGACACTGTATGGCTACACCTTC. This gives the protein CASSSGTLYGYTF.

The gene calls are TRBV6-5 and TRBJ1-1, with 8 bases lining up with TRBD1. There are 14 residues in the CDR3. J gave up 2 bases and V 6 bases, and 5 bases lay outside the gene matches. Germline CDR1 is MNHEY and CDR2 is SVGAGI. Here the CDR3 reads CASRRQGPNTEAFF. DNA of the CDR3: TGTGCCAGCAGACGACAGGGGCCAAACACTGAAGCTTTCTTT.

The chain is built from TRBV27 and TRBJ2-5; 9 nucleotides align to TRBD2. The CDR3 loop spans 17 amino acids. Unmatched junction bases numbered 10, after V lost 1 base and J lost 4 bases. Germline values: CDR1 MNHEY, CDR2 SMNVEV (reference sequence). CDR3 DNA: TGTGCCAGCAGTTTATGGGCGGGAGGGAGTCTTGGAGAGACCCAGTACTTC. Its protein product is CASSLWAGGSLGETQYF.

The chain links TRBV29-1 to TRBJ2-7; 12 bases are a match to TRBD1. The CDR3 loop spans 16 amino acids. Looked up from germline, CDR1 is SQVTM and CDR2 is ANQGSEA. After removal of 3 bases from V and 2 bases from J, the junction contained 8 bases not matched to a gene. The CDR3 is CSVELRDRGQTYEQYF. The DNA of the CDR3 is TGCAGCGTTGAGCTCCGGGACAGGGGGCAAACCTACGAGCAGTACTTC.

The V and J genes are TRBV13 and TRBJ2-1, with TRBD2 matching over 11 bases. This CDR3 region has 15 residues. Germline CDR1 and CDR2: PRHDT and FYEKMQ (reference sequence). The V and J ends lost 7 bases and 4 bases, in that order; junction bases with no gene match: 6. The CDR3 sequence: CASISGTSGYNEQFF. The CDR3 coding sequence is TGTGCCAGCATCTCCGGGACTAGCGGTTACAATGAGCAGTTCTTC.

The chain recombines TRBV4-3 with TRBJ2-2, with a tentative D call TRBD1 (6 bases). The CDR3 runs to 20 residues. V dropped 0 bases and J dropped 0 bases, with 20 bases sitting between them. Germline CDR1 is LGHNA and CDR2 is YSLEER. This CDR3 is CASSQDSGTRRRSNTGELFF. CDR3 in DNA: TGCGCCAGCAGCCAAGATTCAGGGACAAGACGCCGTTCGAACACCGGGGAGCTGTTTTTT.

The rearrangement uses TRBV6-5 and TRBJ2-7; no reliable D call. The CDR3 length is 12 residues. Germline CDR1 MNHEY, CDR2 SVGAGI. Between the trimmed V and J ends, which lost 8 bases and 3 bases, there was a span of 11 bases. The CDR3, as DNA: TGTGCCAGCTGCCCGAAGCGCTACGAGCAGTACGTC. Its protein product is CASCPKRYEQYV.

The chain couples TRBV19 to TRBJ2-5, with 13 positions matching TRBD2. CDR1 and CDR2 (germline): LNHDA, SQIVND (reference sequence). The V gene end was trimmed by 5 bases and the J gene end by 5 bases; junction bases not matched to a gene: 5. The CDR3 covers 15 residues. For the CDR3, the DNA is TGTGCCAGTAGTGGAACTAGCGGGAGGGGGGAGACCCAGTACTTC. Amino acids: CASSGTSGRGETQYF.

This CDR3 is CATSATAFNQPQHF. Written as DNA, the CDR3 is TGTGCCACCAGTGCAACAGCCTTCAATCAGCCCCAGCATTTT. The rearrangement uses TRBV24-1 and TRBJ1-5, with D unresolved. V lost 5 bases to trimming and J lost 3 bases, with 10 bases between them. This CDR3 contains 14 residues. CDR1 and CDR2 from the germline V gene are KGHDR and SFDVKD.

This clone was observed a handful of times. V is TRBV27 and J is TRBJ1-1; perhaps TRBD1 as D (5 bases). CDR3 length equals 15 residues. Trimming removed 0 bases at V and 0 bases at J, with 8 bases between. Germline loops: CDR1 MNHEY, CDR2 SMNVEV (reference sequence). CDR3 residues: CASSLSPGMNTEAFF. The DNA for the CDR3 is TGTGCCAGCAGTTTATCTCCAGGGATGAACACTGAAGCTTTCTTT.

The chain combines TRBV9 with TRBJ2-5; weak D call: TRBD1 (5 bases). Trimming cost V 3 bases and J 0 bases, with 9 bases left between them. CDR1 is SGDLS, CDR2 YYNGEE, per germline. The CDR3 length is 14 residues. CDR3 in amino acids: CASSALTDQETQYF. The CDR3 DNA follows: TGTGCCAGCAGCGCCCTGACAGACCAAGAGACCCAGTACTTC.

The rearrangement joins TRBV6-2 or TRBV6-3 to TRBJ2-7; TRBD1 matches 7 bases. Germline loops: CDR1 MNHEY, CDR2 SVGEGT. Losses at the gene ends were 2 bases for V and 0 bases for J; bases not matched to a gene: 1. CDR3 length: 14 residues. This chain's CDR3 is CASSYGTDSYEQYF. The CDR3 DNA follows: TGTGCCAGCAGTTACGGGACAGACTCCTACGAGCAGTACTTC.